The 32 T cell receptor beta chains reported below all come from one sample, sequenced in a study of blood T cell repertoires in COVID-19. The assay was immunoSEQ multiplex PCR, and TCRdb's table has in-frame clones only and misses some. This sample has roughly 4,600 clones, with approximately 90% found just once. Material for sequencing was peripheral blood. Every receptor here comes from a woman of 80 years or more with acute or convalescent COVID-19.

This rearrangement joins TRBV2 to TRBJ1-2, with 7 bases lining up with TRBD1. The CDR3 has 14 residues. CDR1 SNHLY and CDR2 FYNNEI come from the germline V gene. V was clipped by 6 bases and J by 4 bases; unmatched bases: 8. CDR3 bases: TGTGCCAGCAGCTCACAGGGGATCACCTATGGCTACACCTTC. It is translated as CASSSQGITYGYTF. Using reference TRBV2 and TRBJ1-2 for the parts outside the CDR3, the full variable domain is EPEVTQTPSHQVTQMGQEVILRCVPISNHLYFYWYRQILGQKVEFLVSFYNNEISEKSEIFDDQFSVERPDGSNFTLKIRSTKLEDSAMYFCASSSQGITYGYTFGSGTRLTVV.

The genes are TRBV11-2 and TRBJ2-7, with D possibly being TRBD1 (5 bases). Germline lookup yields CDR1 SGHAT and CDR2 FQNNGV. V was clipped by 8 bases and J by 9 bases, with 23 bases between them. The CDR3 extends over 14 amino acids. CDR3 residues: CASQLSPQGALQYF. CDR3 nucleotide sequence: TGTGCCAGCCAGCTTAGCCCCCAGGGTGCACTGCAGTACTTC. Using reference TRBV11-2 and TRBJ2-7 for the parts outside the CDR3, the full variable domain is EAGVAQSPRYKIIEKRQSVAFWCNPISGHATLYWYQQILGQGPKLLIQFQNNGVVDDSQLPKDRFSAERLKGVDSTLKIQPAKLEDSAVYLCASQLSPQGALQYFGPGTRLTVT.

J is TRBJ1-2 and V is TRBV2, with 8 bases fitting TRBD1. The germline V gene has CDR1 SNHLY and CDR2 FYNNEI. The CDR3 spans 15 residues. The ends lost 3 bases at V and 7 bases at J; junction bases unmatched: 10. DNA for the CDR3: TGTGCCAGCAGTGATAGTCGGACAGGGTTTCTTGGCTACACCTTC. Residues: CASSDSRTGFLGYTF.

V and J are TRBV5-1 and TRBJ2-3, with TRBD2 as a possible D gene (6 bases). The CDR3 loop spans 13 amino acids. Germline CDR1 and CDR2: SGHRS and YFSETQ. The germline V and J ends were trimmed by 0 bases and 11 bases, with 13 bases remaining between them. The CDR3 sequence: CASSLARLEGQYF. As DNA, the CDR3 is TGCGCCAGCAGCTTGGCCAGATTGGAGGGGCAGTATTTT.

The chain combines TRBV29-1 with TRBJ2-1, with 11 bases matching TRBD1. This CDR3 is built from 12 residues. Trimming took 4 bases from V and 8 from J; bases not matched to a gene: 1. Germline CDR1 and CDR2: SQVTM and ANQGSEA. The CDR3 here is CSVGTGGDEQFF. The CDR3 region has the DNA TGCAGCGTTGGGACAGGGGGCGATGAGCAGTTCTTC.

J is TRBJ2-7 and V is TRBV6-5; 7 nucleotides line up with TRBD2. This CDR3 has 14 amino acids. The trim removed 6 bases at V and 0 bases at J, leaving 5 bases unmatched. The germline V gene has CDR1 MNHEY and CDR2 SVGAGI. DNA of the CDR3: TGTGCCAGCAGCGTGGGAGGGAGCTCCTACGAGCAGTACTTC. Translated, it gives CASSVGGSSYEQYF.

The V and J genes are TRBV6-6 and TRBJ1-2; 8 nucleotides match TRBD1. The germline V gene encodes CDR1 MNHNY and CDR2 SVGAGI (reference sequence). The CDR3 totals 16 residues. V dropped 6 bases and J dropped 3; count of bases not matched to a gene: 12. Here the CDR3 reads CASSPPGTGNHYGYTF. As DNA, the CDR3 is TGTGCCAGCAGCCCTCCCGGGACAGGAAACCACTATGGCTACACCTTC.

This chain joins TRBV3-1 (or the pseudogene TRBV3-2) and TRBJ2-1; 9 bases are shared with TRBD2. This CDR3 region has 16 residues. With V trimmed by 4 bases and J by 6 bases, 10 bases remained unmatched. Germline CDR1 reads LGHDT; CDR2 reads YNNKEL (reference sequence). In DNA form, the CDR3 reads TGTGCCAGCAGCCTCTCCGGGACTAGCATTTCCAATGAGCAGTTCTTC. Translation gives CASSLSGTSISNEQFF.

The chain links TRBV5-1 to TRBJ1-2; D remains unclear. Germline V gene lookup returns CDR1 SGHRS and CDR2 YFSETQ. V was pared by 2 bases and J by 3 bases, with 8 bases between. The CDR3 totals 13 residues. CDR3 in DNA: TGCGCCAGCAGCTTAGCGGGTTACTATGGCTACACCTTC. This encodes CASSLAGYYGYTF.

This chain links TRBV12-3 or TRBV12-4 with TRBJ2-5; 7 bases match TRBD1. The V segment lost 6 bases and the J segment 2 bases; nucleotides outside the gene matches: 3. The CDR3 totals 13 residues. CDR3 residues: CASSPGQQETQYF. The CDR3 bases are TGTGCCAGCAGCCCGGGACAGCAAGAGACCCAGTACTTC.

CDR3: CASSPAVTDTQYF. CDR3 bases: TGTGCCAGTAGCCCCGCGGTTACAGATACGCAGTATTTT. This sequence joins TRBV19 and TRBJ2-3; D call uncertain. The CDR3 is made up of 13 amino acids. Trimming cost V 6 bases and J 3 bases, with 10 bases left between them. CDR1 and CDR2 from the germline V gene are LNHDA and SQIVND (reference sequence).

The rearrangement uses TRBV2 and TRBJ1-2; 12 bases agree with TRBD1. This CDR3 is 15 amino acids long. Germline-derived CDR1 and CDR2 are SNHLY and FYNNEI. The V and J ends lost 4 bases and 5 bases, in that order; junction bases with no gene match: 5. As DNA, the CDR3 is TGTGCCAGCAGTGGGGGGACAGGGGGCCGATATGGCTACACCTTC. Protein: CASSGGTGGRYGYTF.

The table lists this clone with a count of one. The CDR3 spells CASSRKTGYQETQYF. The CDR3 nucleotides are TGTGCCAGCAGCCGGAAAACAGGGTACCAAGAGACCCAGTACTTC. The chain combines TRBV5-4 with TRBJ2-5, with D perhaps matching TRBD1 (6 bases). V lost 4 bases to trimming and J lost 0 bases, with 13 bases between them. This CDR3 comprises 15 residues. Germline values: CDR1 SGHNT, CDR2 YYREEE (reference sequence).

This clone was counted a single time. The J gene is TRBJ2-2, the V gene TRBV2; TRBD2 is a possible D gene (6 bases). The V end was cut by 2 bases, the J end by 5 bases, with 12 bases between. This CDR3 has 15 residues. Germline V gene data show CDR1 as SNHLY and CDR2 as FYNNEI. CDR3 amino acids: CASSEPGVITGELFF. Written as DNA, the CDR3 is TGTGCCAGCAGTGAACCGGGGGTGATTACCGGGGAGCTGTTTTTT.

V usage is TRBV28 and J usage is TRBJ1-4, with D possibly TRBD1 on 5 matching bases. The CDR3 has 16 residues. V lost 5 bases and J lost 7, with 20 bases in between. Germline V lookup: CDR1 MDHEN, CDR2 SYDVKM. CDR3 amino acids: CASSPRAGGGSEKLFF. The CDR3 DNA reads TGTGCCAGCAGTCCCCGCGCTGGGGGGGGAAGTGAAAAACTGTTTTTT.

The genes are TRBV10-3 and TRBJ1-2, with D unresolved. Per germline, CDR1 ENHRY and CDR2 SYGVKD. This CDR3 is built from 13 residues. V lost 3 bases and J 3 bases, leaving 8 bases between the germline ends. Written as DNA, the CDR3 is TGTGCCATCAGTGAAGTGGGAGACTATGGCTACACCTTC. This gives the protein CAISEVGDYGYTF.

The chain carries TRBV30 and TRBJ2-1; 8 bases are a match to TRBD2. Per germline, CDR1 GTSNPN and CDR2 SVGIG (reference sequence). The V segment lost 0 bases and the J segment 4 bases; nucleotides outside the gene matches: 5. The CDR3 extends over 15 amino acids. The CDR3 loop reads CAWSVYGGAYNEQFF. CDR3 bases: TGTGCCTGGAGTGTATACGGGGGGGCGTACAATGAGCAGTTCTTC.

The chain links TRBV11-1 to TRBJ1-1; no reliable D call. The V gene's germline CDR1 is SGHAT and CDR2 FQDESV (reference sequence). The V end was cut by 0 bases, the J end by 5 bases, with 10 bases between. The CDR3 loop spans 14 amino acids. The CDR3 region is CASSLARGPTEAFF. The CDR3 DNA reads TGTGCCAGCAGCTTAGCGAGAGGGCCAACTGAAGCTTTCTTT.

The V and J genes are TRBV19 and TRBJ1-1; TRBD1 matches at 8 bases. Germline CDR1 is LNHDA and CDR2 is SQIVND (reference sequence). The CDR3 totals 13 residues. The trim removed 5 bases at V and 10 bases at J, leaving 9 bases unmatched. CDR3 region: CASSLTGEVVAFF. In nucleotides, the CDR3 is TGTGCCAGTAGTTTGACAGGGGAGGTTGTAGCTTTCTTT.

J is TRBJ2-1 and V is TRBV30; D is uncertain. With 4 bases removed from V and 4 bases from J, the gap between germline ends came to 8 bases. Looked up from germline, CDR1 is GTSNPN and CDR2 is SVGIG (reference sequence). There are 12 residues in the CDR3. CDR3 residues: CAWKSQYNEQFF. CDR3 in DNA: TGTGCCTGGAAATCACAGTACAATGAGCAGTTCTTC.

V is TRBV2 and J is TRBJ1-5; a weak D match, TRBD1 (6 bases). Germline CDR1 reads SNHLY; CDR2 reads FYNNEI. Trimming left V 4 bases short and J 7 bases short, with 17 bases between. The CDR3 totals 15 residues. CDR3 amino acids: CASSADRPQGQPQHF. CDR3 DNA sequence: TGTGCCAGCAGTGCAGACAGGCCCCAGGGGCAGCCCCAGCATTTT.

This clone was picked up a small number of times. The chain couples TRBV28 to TRBJ2-7, with 8 bases matching TRBD2. The CDR3 runs to 15 residues. With V trimmed by 5 bases and J by 3 bases, 9 bases remained unmatched. Germline values: CDR1 MDHEN, CDR2 SYDVKM. CDR3 sequence: CASSLRTGGDYEQYF. CDR3 DNA sequence: TGTGCCAGCAGTCTCCGGACGGGGGGGGACTACGAGCAGTACTTC.

This chain joins TRBV18 and TRBJ2-7; 8 positions match TRBD2. Trimming cost V 2 bases and J 0 bases; bases outside gene matches: 6. Per germline, CDR1 KGHSH and CDR2 LQKENI. The length of the CDR3 is 16 residues. The CDR3 loop is CASSPSGGANSYEQYF. CDR3 nucleotides: TGTGCCAGCTCACCATCGGGGGGGGCGAACTCCTACGAGCAGTACTTC.

The chain joins TRBV28 to TRBJ1-6, with a weak D call TRBD1 (5 bases). Germline V lookup: CDR1 MDHEN, CDR2 SYDVKM. V was cut by 3 bases and J by 8 bases, with 11 bases left in between. The CDR3 has 14 amino acids. CDR3 bases: TGTGCCAGCAGTTTGTCCGGGGGTTATTCACCCCTCCACTTT. It is translated as CASSLSGGYSPLHF.

With regard to this clone: At one of its ends the junction is not consistent with the germline gene, which may arise from a read error. This chain joins TRBV11-2 and TRBJ2-7, with a weak D call TRBD2 (7 bases). This CDR3 is built from 16 residues. Germline lookup yields CDR1 SGHAT and CDR2 FQNNGV. Here the CDR3 reads CARSPAGAGRRGEQYF. CDR3 coding DNA: TGTGCCCGCAGCCCGGCGGGGGCGGGGAGGCGGGGGGAGCAGTACTTC.

The chain has TRBV6-5 and TRBJ2-7; D remains unclear. Germline assignment: CDR1 MNHEY and CDR2 SVGAGI. The CDR3 loop spans 15 amino acids. Trimming left V 0 bases short and J 1 base short, with 10 bases between. The DNA for the CDR3 is TGTGCCAGCAGTTACTCGAATTCAGGTTCCTACGAGCAGTACTTC. It translates to CASSYSNSGSYEQYF.

The rearrangement uses TRBV28 and TRBJ1-5; D remains unclear. CDR1 is MDHEN, CDR2 SYDVKM, per germline. There are 17 residues in the CDR3. Between the trimmed V and J ends, which lost 2 bases and 0 bases, there was a span of 14 bases. The CDR3 nucleotides read TGTGCCAGCAGTTTACCCCGGGAAATTCATAGCAATCAGCCCCAGCATTTT. It is translated as CASSLPREIHSNQPQHF.

This chain uses TRBV3-1 (or the pseudogene TRBV3-2) with TRBJ1-6, with TRBD1 identical over 8 bases. Germline assignment: CDR1 LGHDT and CDR2 YNNKEL (reference sequence). The CDR3 loop spans 12 amino acids. The V gene end was trimmed by 3 bases and the J gene end by 16 bases; junction bases not matched to a gene: 5. In nucleotides, the CDR3 is TGTGCCAGCAGCCATCAGGGGGCAAGTCTCCACTTT. Translated: CASSHQGASLHF.

This clone has just a few counts. V usage is TRBV7-9 and J usage is TRBJ2-7; TRBD1 matches at 8 bases. Trimming took 5 bases from V and 5 from J; bases not matched to a gene: 17. CDR3 length: 17 amino acids. The germline V gene has CDR1 SEHNR and CDR2 FQNEAQ (reference sequence). The CDR3 loop reads CASSPTGQGLTGNEQYF. The CDR3 DNA sequence: TGTGCCAGCAGCCCAACCGGACAGGGATTGACTGGCAACGAGCAGTACTTC.

This clone was counted a few times. The rearrangement joins TRBV7-9 to TRBJ1-2; the D gene is possibly TRBD1 (5 bases). The CDR3 spans 15 residues. CDR1 SEHNR and CDR2 FQNEAQ come from the germline V gene (reference sequence). V was clipped by 5 bases and J by 4 bases, with 17 bases between them. The CDR3 region has the DNA TGTGCCAGCAGCCCAACGGGGGTAGGATCCTATGGCTACACCTTC. It is translated as CASSPTGVGSYGYTF.

This clone has just a few counts. The J gene is TRBJ2-2, the V gene TRBV5-1; 8 bases agree with TRBD2. CDR1 is SGHRS and CDR2 is YFSETQ in the germline V gene. The ends lost 4 bases at V and 3 bases at J; junction bases unmatched: 8. CDR3 size: 16 residues. The CDR3 sequence is CASSPPAGGDTGELFF. The CDR3 nucleotides read TGCGCCAGCAGCCCCCCTGCGGGGGGTGACACCGGGGAGCTGTTTTTT.

The V and J genes are TRBV2 and TRBJ2-1; TRBD2 matches 13 bases. The germline CDR1 and CDR2 sequences are SNHLY and FYNNEI. V lost 5 bases to trimming and J lost 2 bases; unmatched junction nucleotides: 6. CDR3 length: 17 amino acids. The CDR3 loop reads CASSTSGGGSPYNEQFF. In DNA form, the CDR3 reads TGTGCCAGCAGTACTAGCGGGGGGGGAAGCCCCTACAATGAGCAGTTCTTC.